The clone carrying this T cell receptor beta chain came up a few times. TCRdb keeps only in-frame clones here, not all; method: immunoSEQ multiplex PCR. The sample lists around 200,000 clones; about four fifths were seen once. The data were obtained in a study of blood T cell repertoires in COVID-19. Study in general: Samples representing acute and convalescent COVID-19 were sourced from the United States, Italy and Spain.

Germline-derived CDR1 and CDR2 are ENHRY and SYGVKD. CDR3 length: 14 residues. Trimming removed 6 bases from V and 1 base from J, with 13 bases in between. The specimen was peripheral blood. The J gene is TRBJ2-7, the V gene TRBV10-3, with D perhaps TRBD1 (6 bases). This receptor was taken from a human donor with acute or convalescent COVID-19. The donor label of this sample is uncertain. The DNA of the CDR3 is TGTGCCATCAGGTCACCGGACAGATCCTACGAGCAGTACTTC. Its protein is CAIRSPDRSYEQYF.